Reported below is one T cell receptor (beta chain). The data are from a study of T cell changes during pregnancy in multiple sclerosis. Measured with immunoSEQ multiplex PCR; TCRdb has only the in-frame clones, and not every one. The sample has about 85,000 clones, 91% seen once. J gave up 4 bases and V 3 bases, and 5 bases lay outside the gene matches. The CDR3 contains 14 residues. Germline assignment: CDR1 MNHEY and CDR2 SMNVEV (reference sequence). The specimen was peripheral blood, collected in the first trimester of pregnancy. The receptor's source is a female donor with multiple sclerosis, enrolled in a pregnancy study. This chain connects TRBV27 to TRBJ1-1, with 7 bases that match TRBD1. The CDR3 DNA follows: TGTGCCAGCAGTTTGACAGGGCTTATCACTGAAGCTTTCTTT. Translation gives CASSLTGLITEAFF.